This T cell receptor beta chain comes out of a study of tumor and adjacent non-tumor tissue in lung cancer. TCRbeta libraries were built with three rounds of nested PCR, modified from ARM-PCR. TCRdb independently ran MiXCR on the multiplex PCR reads; one entry per CDR3 protein. The sample carries approximately 100,000 distinct CDR3 sequences, approximately 65% recorded once. The count of this clonotype is one. No cell sorting was done before RNA was extracted from the tissue. This non-tumor lung sample came from over 3 cm beyond the tumor edge. The source material was distant non-tumor lung tissue. The origin of this receptor is a man aged 25-40 years with non-small cell lung cancer.

DNA of the CDR3: TGTGCCAGCAGTTACTTAACTATCGCGATGAGGTACAATGAGCAGTTCTTC. Amino acids: CASSYLTIAMRYNEQFF. The gene calls are TRBV6-6 and TRBJ2-1; D unresolved. V was pared by 1 base and J by 4 bases, with 17 bases between. Germline V CDR1 and CDR2: MNHNY, SVGAGI (reference sequence). The CDR3 length is 17 residues.